The clone carrying this T cell receptor beta chain has ten or more counts. Its antigen is undetermined. The data are from a study of T cell repertoires in cytomegalovirus infection. Findings and limits, study-wide: HLA-C-restricted, CMV-specific TCR beta clonotypes were dominant ex vivo. Carriers of CMV and the relevant HLA type were discriminated by public TCR beta frequency.

TCRdb re-analysed the reads in MiXCR, keeping a single row per CDR3 protein. This sample has about 180,000 distinct CDR3 sequences; 13% to 15% occur once, and the top ten carry 27%. The CDR3 has 13 residues. The germline CDR1 and CDR2 sequences are MNHEY and SVGAGI. The V and J ends lost 6 bases and 6 bases, in that order; junction bases with no gene match: 5. The gene calls are TRBV6-5 and TRBJ1-5; 7 positions agree with TRBD1. This sequence was found in a human donor in good health (CMV status not recorded). Some clones in this sample may be carry-over from other donors' samples. Sequencing was done on a sample of PBMCs. As DNA, the CDR3 is TGTGCCAGCAGCCAAGACAGGGTTCAGCCCCAGCATTTT. Its protein is CASSQDRVQPQHF.